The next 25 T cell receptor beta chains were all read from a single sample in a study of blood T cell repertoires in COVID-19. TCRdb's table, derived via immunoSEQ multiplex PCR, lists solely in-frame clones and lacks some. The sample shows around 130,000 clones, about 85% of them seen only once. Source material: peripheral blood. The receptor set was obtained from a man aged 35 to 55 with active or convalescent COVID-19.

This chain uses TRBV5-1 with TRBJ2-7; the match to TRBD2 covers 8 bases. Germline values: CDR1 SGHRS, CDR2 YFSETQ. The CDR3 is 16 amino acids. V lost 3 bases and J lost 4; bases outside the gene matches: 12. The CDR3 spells CASSSLDGGGIYEQYF. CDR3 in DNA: TGCGCCAGCAGCTCCCTTGACGGGGGGGGCATATACGAGCAGTACTTC.

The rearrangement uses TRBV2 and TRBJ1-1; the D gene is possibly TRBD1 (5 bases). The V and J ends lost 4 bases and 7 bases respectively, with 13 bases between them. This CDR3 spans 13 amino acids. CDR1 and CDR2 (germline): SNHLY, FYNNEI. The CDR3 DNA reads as TGTGCCAGCAGTGCGGCCAGGGTTTATGAAGCTTTCTTT. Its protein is CASSAARVYEAFF.

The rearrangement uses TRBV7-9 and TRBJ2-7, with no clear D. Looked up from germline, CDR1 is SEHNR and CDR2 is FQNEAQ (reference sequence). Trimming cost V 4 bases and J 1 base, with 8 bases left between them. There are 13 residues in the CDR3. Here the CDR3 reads CASSYTVSYEQYF. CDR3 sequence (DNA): TGTGCCAGCAGCTACACCGTATCCTACGAGCAGTACTTC.

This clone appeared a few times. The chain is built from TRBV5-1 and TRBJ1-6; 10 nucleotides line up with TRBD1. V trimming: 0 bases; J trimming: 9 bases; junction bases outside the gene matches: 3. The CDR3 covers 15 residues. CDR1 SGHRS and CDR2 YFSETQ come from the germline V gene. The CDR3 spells CASSLGDRGSSPLHF. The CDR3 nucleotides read TGCGCCAGCAGCTTGGGGGACAGGGGTAGTTCACCCCTCCACTTT. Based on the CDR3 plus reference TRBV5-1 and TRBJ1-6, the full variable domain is KAGVTQTPRYLIKTRGQQVTLSCSPISGHRSVSWYQQTPGQGLQFLFEYFSETQRNKGNFPGRFSGRQFSNSRSEMNVSTLELGDSALYLCASSLGDRGSSPLHFGNGTRLTVT.

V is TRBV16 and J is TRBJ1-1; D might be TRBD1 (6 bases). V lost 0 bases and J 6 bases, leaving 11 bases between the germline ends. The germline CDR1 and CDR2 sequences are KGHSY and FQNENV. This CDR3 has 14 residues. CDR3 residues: CASSQSWGRAEAFF. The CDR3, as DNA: TGTGCCAGCAGCCAATCGTGGGGGCGGGCTGAAGCTTTCTTT.

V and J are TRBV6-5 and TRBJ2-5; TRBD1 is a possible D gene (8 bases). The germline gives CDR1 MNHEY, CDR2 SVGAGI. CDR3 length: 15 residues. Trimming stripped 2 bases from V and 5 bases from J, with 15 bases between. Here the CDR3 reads CASSYNGQGGETQYF. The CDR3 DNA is TGTGCCAGCAGTTACAACGGACAGGGAGGGGAGACCCAGTACTTC.

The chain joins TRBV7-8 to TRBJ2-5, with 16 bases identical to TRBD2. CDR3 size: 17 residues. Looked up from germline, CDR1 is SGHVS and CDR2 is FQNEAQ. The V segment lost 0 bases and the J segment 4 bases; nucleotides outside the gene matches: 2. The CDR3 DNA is TGTGCCAGCAGCTTAGCGGGGACTAGCGGGGGGGCAGAGACCCAGTACTTC. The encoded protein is CASSLAGTSGGAETQYF.

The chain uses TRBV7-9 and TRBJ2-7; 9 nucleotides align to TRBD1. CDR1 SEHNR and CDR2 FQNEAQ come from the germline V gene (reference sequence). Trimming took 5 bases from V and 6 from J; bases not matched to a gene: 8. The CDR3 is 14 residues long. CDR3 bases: TGTGCCAGCAGCCCGAGACAGGGGGTGGGCGAGCAGTACTTC. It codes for CASSPRQGVGEQYF.

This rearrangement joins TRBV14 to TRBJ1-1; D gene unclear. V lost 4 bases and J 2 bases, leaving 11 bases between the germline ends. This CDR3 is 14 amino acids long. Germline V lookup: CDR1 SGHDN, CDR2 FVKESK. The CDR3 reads CASSRGIRNTEAFF. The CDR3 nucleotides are TGTGCCAGCAGCCGAGGGATAAGAAACACTGAAGCTTTCTTT.

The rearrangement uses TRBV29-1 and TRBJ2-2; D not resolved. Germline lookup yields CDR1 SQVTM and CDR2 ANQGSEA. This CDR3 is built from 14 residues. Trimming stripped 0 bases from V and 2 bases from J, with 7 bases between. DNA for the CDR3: TGCAGCGTTGAAGAGAGTTCCAACACCGGGGAGCTGTTTTTT. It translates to CSVEESSNTGELFF.

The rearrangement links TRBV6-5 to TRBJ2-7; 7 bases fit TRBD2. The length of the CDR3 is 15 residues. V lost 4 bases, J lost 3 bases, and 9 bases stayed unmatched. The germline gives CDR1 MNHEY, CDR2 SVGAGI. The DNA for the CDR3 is TGTGCCAGCAGTTTGGGGGGGGACCCGTTCTACGAGCAGTACTTC. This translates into CASSLGGDPFYEQYF.

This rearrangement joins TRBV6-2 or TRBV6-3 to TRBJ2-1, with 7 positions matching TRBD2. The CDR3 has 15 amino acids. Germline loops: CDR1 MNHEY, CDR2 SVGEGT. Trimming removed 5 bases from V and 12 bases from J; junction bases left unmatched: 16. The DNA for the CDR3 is TGTGCCAGCAGTAATCCCCCGGGACTACCAGTAGGGCAGTTCTTC. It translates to CASSNPPGLPVGQFF.

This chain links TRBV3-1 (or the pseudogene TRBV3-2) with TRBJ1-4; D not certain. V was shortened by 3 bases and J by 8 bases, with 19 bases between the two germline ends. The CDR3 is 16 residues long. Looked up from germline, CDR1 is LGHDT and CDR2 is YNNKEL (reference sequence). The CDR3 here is CASSQNQAAMYEKLFF. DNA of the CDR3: TGTGCCAGCAGCCAGAACCAGGCCGCGATGTACGAAAAACTGTTTTTT.

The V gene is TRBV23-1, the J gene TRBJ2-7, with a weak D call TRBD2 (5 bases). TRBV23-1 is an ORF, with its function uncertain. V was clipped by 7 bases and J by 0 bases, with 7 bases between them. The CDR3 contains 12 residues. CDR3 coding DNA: TGCGCCAGCATCCGGGACTCCTACGAGCAGTACTTC. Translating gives CASIRDSYEQYF.

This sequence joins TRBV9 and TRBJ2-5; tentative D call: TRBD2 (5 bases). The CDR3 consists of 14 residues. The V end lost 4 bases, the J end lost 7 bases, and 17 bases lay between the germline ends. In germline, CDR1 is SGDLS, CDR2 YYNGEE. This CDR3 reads CASSHTMREGTQYF. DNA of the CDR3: TGTGCCAGCAGCCATACCATGAGGGAAGGGACCCAGTACTTC.

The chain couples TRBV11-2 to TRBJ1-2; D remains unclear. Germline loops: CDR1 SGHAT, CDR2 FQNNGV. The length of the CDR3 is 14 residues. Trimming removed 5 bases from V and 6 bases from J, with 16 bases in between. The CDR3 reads CASSNNGETHGYTF. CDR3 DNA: TGTGCCAGCAGCAATAACGGAGAAACCCATGGCTACACCTTC.

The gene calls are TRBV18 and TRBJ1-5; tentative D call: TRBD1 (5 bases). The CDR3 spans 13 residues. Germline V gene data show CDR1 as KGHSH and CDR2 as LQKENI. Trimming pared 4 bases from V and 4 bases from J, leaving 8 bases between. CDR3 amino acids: CASSLDINQPQHF. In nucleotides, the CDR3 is TGTGCCAGCTCACTGGACATAAATCAGCCCCAGCATTTT.

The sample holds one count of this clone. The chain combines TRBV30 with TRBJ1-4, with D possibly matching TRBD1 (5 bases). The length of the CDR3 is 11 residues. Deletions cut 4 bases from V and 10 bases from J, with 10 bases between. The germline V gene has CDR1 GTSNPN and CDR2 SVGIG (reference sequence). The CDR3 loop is CAWNRLGKLFF. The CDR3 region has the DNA TGTGCCTGGAACAGGTTGGGAAAACTGTTTTTT.

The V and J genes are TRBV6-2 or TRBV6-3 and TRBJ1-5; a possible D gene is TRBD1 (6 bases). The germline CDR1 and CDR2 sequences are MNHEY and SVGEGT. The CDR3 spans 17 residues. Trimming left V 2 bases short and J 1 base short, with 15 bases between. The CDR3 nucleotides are TGTGCCAGCAGTTACAACTTAGGGGGTTTGAGCAATCAGCCCCAGCATTTT. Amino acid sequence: CASSYNLGGLSNQPQHF.

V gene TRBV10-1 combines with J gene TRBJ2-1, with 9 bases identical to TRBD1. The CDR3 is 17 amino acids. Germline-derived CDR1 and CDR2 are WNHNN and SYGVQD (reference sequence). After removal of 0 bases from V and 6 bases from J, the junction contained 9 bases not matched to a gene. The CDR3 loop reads CASSESPGTGRGNEQFF. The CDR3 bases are TGCGCCAGCAGTGAGTCCCCCGGGACAGGGCGGGGCAATGAGCAGTTCTTC.

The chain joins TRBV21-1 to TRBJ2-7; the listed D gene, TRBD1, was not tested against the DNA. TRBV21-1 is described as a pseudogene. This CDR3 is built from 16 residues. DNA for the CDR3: TGTGCCAGCAGCATGGCAGTCACAGGGGACTCCTACGAGCAGTACTTC. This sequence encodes CASSMAVTGDSYEQYF.

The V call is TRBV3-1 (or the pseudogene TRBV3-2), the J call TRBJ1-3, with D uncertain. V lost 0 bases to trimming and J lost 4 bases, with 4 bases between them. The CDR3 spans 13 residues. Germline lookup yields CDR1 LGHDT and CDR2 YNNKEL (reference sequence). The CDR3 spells CASSQDPGNTIYF. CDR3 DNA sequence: TGTGCCAGCAGCCAAGATCCGGGAAACACCATATATTTT.

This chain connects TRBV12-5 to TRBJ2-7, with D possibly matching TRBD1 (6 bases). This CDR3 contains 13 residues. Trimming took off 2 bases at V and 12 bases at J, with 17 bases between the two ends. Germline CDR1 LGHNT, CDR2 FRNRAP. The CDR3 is CASGLFGTPRRYF. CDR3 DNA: TGTGCTAGTGGTTTGTTCGGGACACCCCGACGGTACTTC. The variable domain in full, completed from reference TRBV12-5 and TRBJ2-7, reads DARVTQTPRHKVTEMGQEVTMRCQPILGHNTVFWYRQTMMQGLELLAYFRNRAPLDDSGMPKDRFSAEMPDATLATLKIQPSEPRDSAVYFCASGLFGTPRRYFGPGTRLTVT.

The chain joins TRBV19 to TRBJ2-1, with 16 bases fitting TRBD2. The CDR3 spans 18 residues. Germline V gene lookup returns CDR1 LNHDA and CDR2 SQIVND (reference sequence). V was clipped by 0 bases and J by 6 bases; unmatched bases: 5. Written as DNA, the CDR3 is TGTGCCAGTAGTATAGATGGGACTAGCGGGGGGGCACTCAATGAGCAGTTCTTC. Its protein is CASSIDGTSGGALNEQFF.

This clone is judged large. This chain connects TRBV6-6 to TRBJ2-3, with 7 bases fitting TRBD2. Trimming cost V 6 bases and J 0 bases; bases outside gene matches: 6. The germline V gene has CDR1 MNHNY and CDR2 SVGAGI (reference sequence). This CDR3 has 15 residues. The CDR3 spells CASRRLASSTDTQYF. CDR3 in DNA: TGTGCCAGCAGAAGACTAGCCTCTAGCACAGATACGCAGTATTTT.